Listed below are T cell receptor beta chains from one sample, sequenced in a study of blood T cell repertoires in COVID-19. Repertoires were generated with immunoSEQ multiplex PCR, while TCRdb's copy carries only in-frame clones and drops some. The sample holds some 150,000 clones, 80% seen once. What was sequenced was peripheral blood. Source of these receptors: a man aged 55 to 70 with active or convalescent COVID-19. Both conserved end residues are part of each CDR3. A D gene is named only where the DNA matches it firmly. Clone size appears in some rows only: once, few, many, or a class for an expanded clone.

J | V | size | D | CDR3 | DNA
TRBJ2-3 | TRBV10-3 | . | . | CAISESIGDTDTQYF | TGTGCCATCAGTGAGTCGATAGGGGACACAGATACGCAGTATTTT
TRBJ2-7 | TRBV29-1 | . | TRBD1 | CSALVQDRGRYEQYF | TGCAGCGCCCTAGTCCAGGACAGGGGTCGTTACGAGCAGTACTTC
TRBJ2-1 | TRBV20-1 | . | TRBD2 | CSARGGRAYNEQFF | TGCAGTGCTCGTGGCGGGAGGGCCTACAATGAGCAGTTCTTC
TRBJ2-7 | TRBV12-3/TRBV12-4 | . | TRBD1 | CASSGTGVGEQYF | TGTGCCAGCAGTGGGACAGGGGTGGGCGAGCAGTACTTC
TRBJ1-1 | TRBV18 | . | . | CASSPRRVNTEAFF | TGTGCCAGCTCACCCCGCAGGGTGAACACTGAAGCTTTCTTT
TRBJ1-4 | TRBV25-1 | . | . | CASSVGGYYANEKLFF | TGTGCCAGCAGTGTGGGGGGATATTATGCTAATGAAAAACTGTTTTTT
TRBJ2-1 | TRBV7-2 | few | TRBD2 | CASSFRAGDEQFF | TGTGCCAGCAGCTTTCGTGCGGGAGATGAGCAGTTCTTC
TRBJ2-1 | TRBV28 | few | TRBD2 | CASSLLAGEKGDEQFF | TGTGCCAGCAGTTTACTAGCGGGCGAGAAAGGCGATGAGCAGTTCTTC
TRBJ2-2 | TRBV4-2 | . | TRBD2 | CASSPGTSGSSSTGELFF | TGTGCCAGCAGCCCCGGGACTAGCGGGAGTTCGAGCACCGGGGAGCTGTTTTTT
TRBJ2-1 | TRBV5-5 | . | TRBD2 | CASSLLAGVSYEQFF | TGTGCCAGCAGCTTGTTAGCGGGAGTCTCCTATGAGCAGTTCTTC
TRBJ1-2 | TRBV28 | . | TRBD1 | CASTRDSRNGYTF | TGTGCCAGCACTAGGGACAGTCGGAATGGCTACACCTTC
TRBJ1-6 | TRBV10-3 | . | TRBD1 | CAIRDQDRADSPLHF | TGTGCCATCAGAGACCAAGACAGGGCCGATTCACCCCTCCACTTT
TRBJ1-1 | TRBV29-1 | once | TRBD1 | CSGRDRANTEAFF | TGCAGCGGCCGAGACAGGGCGAACACTGAAGCTTTCTTT
TRBJ2-7 | TRBV2 | . | TRBD2 | CASSDAGDYEQYF | TGTGCCAGCAGTGACGCGGGAGACTACGAGCAGTACTTC
TRBJ1-1 | TRBV6-5 | . | TRBD1 | CASSYLRDRGRGAFF | TGTGCCAGCAGTTACCTCCGGGACAGGGGGCGAGGAGCTTTCTTT
TRBJ2-5 | TRBV7-2 | once | TRBD2 | CASTERGGDETQYF | TGTGCCAGCACCGAACGGGGGGGCGATGAGACCCAGTACTTC
TRBJ2-5 | TRBV9 | once | TRBD2 | CASSRSSGRETQYF | TGTGCCAGCAGCCGCTCGAGCGGGAGGGAGACCCAGTACTTC
TRBJ2-3 | TRBV19 | . | TRBD1 | CASTEHGGTGASTDTQYF | TGTGCCAGTACTGAACATGGCGGGACAGGGGCTTCCACAGATACGCAGTATTTT
TRBJ2-3 | TRBV4-1 | few | . | CASSQELGTQYF | TGCGCCAGCAGCCAAGAACTTGGTACGCAGTATTTT
TRBJ1-4 | TRBV10-3 | . | . | CAISDPQGGNREKLFF | TGTGCCATCAGTGACCCCCAGGGCGGGAATCGGGAAAAACTGTTTTTT
TRBJ1-1 | TRBV28 | . | . | CASRPYDRYTEAFF | TGTGCCAGCAGACCCTATGACAGGTACACTGAAGCTTTCTTT
TRBJ1-6 | TRBV11-2 | . | TRBD1 | CASSLEGQHNSPLHF | TGTGCCAGCAGCTTAGAGGGACAGCATAATTCACCCCTCCACTTT
TRBJ1-5 | TRBV3-1/TRBV3-2 | . | . | CASSPYLSQPQHF | TGTGCCAGCAGCCCCTACCTCTCTCAGCCCCAGCATTTT
TRBJ2-3 | TRBV24-1 | . | . | CATSGGLDGQDTQYF | TGTGCCACCAGTGGGGGACTGGACGGGCAGGATACGCAGTATTTT
TRBJ2-7 | TRBV24-1 | . | TRBD2 | CATSGTSGSYEQYF | TGTGCCACCAGTGGAACTAGCGGCTCCTACGAGCAGTACTTC
TRBJ1-2 | TRBV5-1 | . | TRBD1 | CASSFLGQGGYGYTF | TGCGCCAGCAGCTTTTTGGGACAGGGGGGCTATGGCTACACCTTC
TRBJ2-1 | TRBV4-2 | . | TRBD1 | CASSQAIGTGGLNEQFF | TGTGCCAGCAGCCAAGCCATAGGGACAGGTGGGCTCAATGAGCAGTTCTTC
TRBJ2-3 | TRBV29-1 | . | TRBD2 | CSVLGGLAGGEGRDTQYF | TGCAGCGTTCTGGGGGGGCTAGCGGGAGGAGAGGGCCGAGATACGCAGTATTTT
TRBJ1-1 | TRBV6-2/TRBV6-3 | . | TRBD1 | CASSQGGYAEAFF | TGTGCCAGCAGTCAGGGGGGCTACGCTGAAGCTTTCTTT
TRBJ2-6 | TRBV5-5 | once | . | CASSSYRSSGANVLTF | TGTGCCAGCAGCAGTTACAGGAGCTCTGGGGCCAACGTCCTGACTTTC
TRBJ1-1 | TRBV19 | . | . | CASTPGGGQDPAFF | TGTGCCAGTACCCCTGGGGGGGGGCAGGATCCAGCTTTCTTT
TRBJ1-6 | TRBV19 | . | . | CASRKISGNSPLHF | TGTGCCAGTAGAAAAATATCAGGGAATTCACCCCTCCACTTT
TRBJ1-2 | TRBV2 | . | TRBD1 | CASGRGSGYTF | TGTGCCAGCGGCAGGGGGAGCGGCTACACCTTC
TRBJ1-5 | TRBV13 | . | . | CASSLTDRLHSNQPQHF | TGTGCCAGCAGCCTGACTGACAGGTTACATAGCAATCAGCCCCAGCATTTT
TRBJ1-1 | TRBV14 | . | . | CASSPGKKAFF | TGTGCCAGCAGCCCCGGGAAAAAAGCTTTCTTT
TRBJ2-1 | TRBV18 | . | . | CASSASTRADEQFF | TGTGCCAGCTCCGCATCAACTAGGGCCGATGAGCAGTTCTTC
TRBJ2-7 | TRBV6-6 | . | . | CATAGSAGLEQYF | TGTGCCACTGCGGGAAGTGCCGGCCTCGAGCAGTACTTC
TRBJ2-7 | TRBV10-1 | . | TRBD2 | CASSESHKAGLEQYF | TGCGCCAGCAGTGAGTCTCACAAAGCGGGGCTCGAGCAGTACTTC
TRBJ1-4 | TRBV11-2 | . | TRBD1 | CASTLTGAVNEKLFF | TGTGCCAGCACCCTGACAGGGGCGGTTAATGAAAAACTGTTTTTT
TRBJ2-5 | TRBV11-1 | . | TRBD1 | CASSSDRGRETQYF | TGTGCCAGCAGCTCTGACAGGGGGCGGGAGACCCAGTACTTC
TRBJ1-1 | TRBV6-5 | . | TRBD1 | CASSYRDRYTEAFF | TGTGCCAGCAGTTATAGGGACAGGTACACTGAAGCTTTCTTT
TRBJ1-6 | TRBV14 | . | TRBD1 | CASSETGEGSPLHF | TGTGCCAGCAGCGAGACAGGGGAGGGGTCACCCCTCCACTTT
TRBJ1-5 | TRBV28 | . | . | CASSPDRNQPQHF | TGTGCCAGCAGTCCCGACAGAAATCAGCCCCAGCATTTT
TRBJ2-3 | TRBV5-6 | . | TRBD2 | CASTDSGRSWGTDTQYF | TGTGCCAGCACCGATAGCGGGAGGTCGTGGGGCACAGATACGCAGTATTTT
TRBJ2-5 | TRBV20-1 | . | TRBD2 | CSASPSGRVSEETQYF | TGCAGTGCTAGTCCTAGCGGGAGGGTCTCGGAAGAGACCCAGTACTTC
TRBJ1-2 | TRBV19 | . | . | CASSNPGSPFGYTF | TGTGCCAGTAGTAACCCGGGAAGCCCCTTTGGCTACACCTTC
TRBJ2-1 | TRBV11-2 | once | TRBD2 | CASSFPGGRGNEQFF | TGTGCCAGCAGCTTCCCCGGCGGGAGGGGGAATGAGCAGTTCTTC
TRBJ1-4 | TRBV29-1 | . | TRBD1 | CSAGQSNEKLFF | TGCAGCGCGGGACAGAGTAATGAAAAACTGTTTTTT
TRBJ1-2 | TRBV7-9 | . | . | CASSTRTESNYGYTF | TGTGCCAGCAGCACCCGGACAGAGAGTAACTATGGCTACACCTTC
TRBJ2-2 | TRBV7-9 | . | . | CASSLVVGVNTGELFF | TGTGCCAGCAGCTTAGTAGTCGGAGTGAACACCGGGGAGCTGTTTTTT
TRBJ2-5 | TRBV19 | many | . | CASSIDHGETQYF | TGTGCCAGTAGTATAGATCACGGGGAGACCCAGTACTTC
TRBJ2-3 | TRBV18 | . | . | CASSPSGSTDTQYF | TGTGCCAGCTCACCAAGCGGGAGCACAGATACGCAGTATTTT
TRBJ2-1 | TRBV5-6 | . | TRBD2 | CASSALAGVYNEQFF | TGTGCCAGCAGCGCGTTAGCGGGAGTCTACAATGAGCAGTTCTTC
TRBJ1-1 | TRBV18 | . | . | CASSPRVEGTEAFF | TGTGCCAGCTCACCTAGGGTGGAGGGGACTGAAGCTTTCTTT
TRBJ1-2 | TRBV5-6 | . | . | CASSPLSRGDYGYTF | TGTGCCAGCAGCCCGCTTTCCAGGGGTGACTATGGCTACACCTTC